This TCR beta chain was found in a study of T cells in Graves' hyperthyroidism and ophthalmopathy. Germline CDR1 and CDR2: SNHLY and FYNNEI. CDR3 length equals 14 residues. The V segment lost 2 bases and the J segment 7 bases; nucleotides outside the gene matches: 5. Overall study findings and caveats: Expanded thyroid clonotypes (above 0.001) were mostly also found in blood. Separation of ophthalmopathy from stable hyperthyroidism was achieved by a 13 V-J model. Model output signaled ophthalmopathy a median approximately six months ahead of onset.

This clonotype was detected many times. What it binds is unknown. What was amplified from RNA transcripts were TCR beta CDR3 regions. First-round RT-PCR with HTBI primers amplified the TCR CDR3 region. TCRdb re-called the multiplex PCR reads with MiXCR, one entry per CDR3 protein. The sample has roughly 510,000 distinct CDR3 sequences, less than 25% seen once; the top ten hold more than 25%. This sequence was found in a young man with Graves' hyperthyroidism. J is TRBJ1-2 and V is TRBV2; 9 positions agree with TRBD1. Material: blood. The CDR3 protein is CASSERTGVSGYTF. Here the CDR3 DNA reads TGTGCCAGCAGTGAAAGGACAGGGGTTAGTGGCTACACCTTC.